Listed here are 19 T cell receptor beta chains from one sample, sequenced in a study of T cell changes during pregnancy in multiple sclerosis. Repertoires were generated with immunoSEQ multiplex PCR, while TCRdb's copy carries only in-frame clones and drops some. Of 40,000 to 60,000 clones detected, approximately 94% appear once; the ten largest clones hold around 5%. The specimen comprised CD8+ T cells from peripheral blood mononuclear cells, sampled before pregnancy. The receptors stem from a female donor with multiple sclerosis, enrolled in a pregnancy study.

The genes are TRBV25-1 and TRBJ2-1, with a possible D match to TRBD2 (5 bases). Germline CDR1 is MGHDK and CDR2 is SYGVNS. The CDR3 loop spans 17 amino acids. Between the trimmed V and J ends, which lost 3 bases and 0 bases, there was a span of 15 bases. CDR3 region: CASSEGKAAFSYNEQFF. In nucleotides, the CDR3 is TGTGCCAGCAGTGAGGGGAAAGCGGCTTTCTCCTACAATGAGCAGTTCTTC.

The chain carries TRBV4-3 and TRBJ2-1; D is undetermined. Germline CDR1 LGHNA, CDR2 YSLEER. The V and J ends lost 4 bases and 0 bases respectively, with 10 bases between them. The CDR3 is made up of 15 amino acids. CDR3 nucleotide sequence: TGCGCCAGCAGCCTCGGAGCGAGCTCCTACAATGAGCAGTTCTTC. Protein: CASSLGASSYNEQFF.

The sample holds one count of this clone. The chain links TRBV5-4 to TRBJ1-4; 11 bases align to TRBD1. The germline gives CDR1 SGHNT, CDR2 YYREEE (reference sequence). CDR3 length: 15 amino acids. V lost 0 bases to trimming and J lost 8 bases; unmatched junction nucleotides: 3. CDR3 region: CASSLGTGGEEKLFF. The CDR3 DNA sequence: TGTGCCAGCAGCTTGGGGACAGGGGGCGAGGAAAAACTGTTTTTT.

The chain links TRBV4-1 to TRBJ1-2; D ambiguous. Germline lookup yields CDR1 MGHRA and CDR2 YSYEKL. This CDR3 spans 12 amino acids. Trimming removed 6 bases at V and 3 bases at J, with 8 bases between. CDR3 sequence reads: CASRGSDYGYTF. CDR3 DNA sequence: TGCGCCAGCAGAGGGAGCGACTATGGCTACACCTTC.

This chain connects TRBV27 to TRBJ2-1, with 10 bases lining up with TRBD2. Per germline, CDR1 MNHEY and CDR2 SMNVEV (reference sequence). There are 14 residues in the CDR3. V shed 10 bases and J 3 bases; nucleotides not matched to a gene: 6. The chain's CDR3 is CATLAGVSYNEQFF. The CDR3 nucleotides are TGTGCCACCCTAGCGGGAGTGAGCTACAATGAGCAGTTCTTC.

In nucleotides, the CDR3 is TGTGCCAGCAGCGTATCAGGGTCGTCTTCTGAAGCTTTCTTT. It yields the protein CASSVSGSSSEAFF. The chain recombines TRBV9 with TRBJ1-1, with D possibly matching TRBD1 (5 bases). This CDR3 spans 14 amino acids. Germline CDR1 is SGDLS and CDR2 is YYNGEE. Between the trimmed V and J ends, which lost 1 base and 6 bases, there was a span of 13 bases.

V usage is TRBV27 and J usage is TRBJ2-1; 8 bases match TRBD2. This CDR3 contains 16 residues. V shed 6 bases, J shed 0 bases, and the junction held 7 bases outside the gene matches. Germline V lookup: CDR1 MNHEY, CDR2 SMNVEV (reference sequence). CDR3 DNA sequence: TGTGCCAGCAGAGCTCCTAGCGGGCACTCCTACAATGAGCAGTTCTTC. Its translation: CASRAPSGHSYNEQFF.

This clone was detected only a few times. J is TRBJ2-2 and V is TRBV28; no clear D gene. The CDR3 has 14 residues. In germline, CDR1 is MDHEN, CDR2 SYDVKM. Trimming pared 3 bases from V and 2 bases from J, leaving 7 bases between. The CDR3 DNA is TGTGCCAGCAGTTTGAGTAGTAACACCGGGGAGCTGTTTTTT. Its translation is CASSLSSNTGELFF. Filled out from reference TRBV28 and TRBJ2-2, the complete variable domain reads DVKVTQSSRYLVKRTGEKVFLECVQDMDHENMFWYRQDPGLGLRLIYFSYDVKMKEKGDIPEGYSVSREKKERFSLILESASTNQTSMYLCASSLSSNTGELFFGEGSRLTVL.

This sequence joins TRBV19 and TRBJ1-5, with 7 nucleotides matching TRBD1. The CDR3 is 12 amino acids. Trimming cost V 11 bases and J 7 bases; bases outside gene matches: 8. Germline V gene data show CDR1 as LNHDA and CDR2 as SQIVND (reference sequence). In DNA, the CDR3 is TGTGCCTCCTCGACAGGGTCGCAGCCCCAGCATTTT. Translated: CASSTGSQPQHF.

The V gene is TRBV11-2, the J gene TRBJ2-1, with a weak D call TRBD2 (6 bases). V was trimmed by 2 bases and J by 7 bases, leaving 15 bases between them. CDR3 length equals 15 residues. Germline V lookup: CDR1 SGHAT, CDR2 FQNNGV. The chain's CDR3 is CASSLSRESRNEQFF. The CDR3 nucleotides are TGTGCCAGCAGCTTATCTCGGGAGAGCAGGAATGAGCAGTTCTTC.

The chain employs TRBV5-5 and TRBJ2-2; 8 bases line up with TRBD1. J was trimmed by 3 bases and V by 4 bases; bases with no gene match: 8. This CDR3 contains 16 residues. Per germline, CDR1 SGHKS and CDR2 YYEKEE (reference sequence). CDR3 residues: CASSVPQGADTGELFF. The CDR3 DNA follows: TGTGCCAGCAGCGTACCCCAGGGGGCGGACACCGGGGAGCTGTTTTTT.

The V gene is TRBV11-3, the J gene TRBJ2-7; perhaps TRBD2 as D (5 bases). There are 15 residues in the CDR3. The V end lost 1 base, the J end lost 2 bases, and 12 bases lay between the germline ends. Germline CDR1 is SGHNT and CDR2 is YENEEA. The CDR3: CASSLGTGIPYEQYF. CDR3 sequence (DNA): TGTGCCAGCAGCTTAGGTACGGGGATCCCCTACGAGCAGTACTTC.

This chain uses TRBV6-1 with TRBJ2-1; 10 bases fit TRBD2. The germline V gene has CDR1 MNHNS and CDR2 SASEGT. V lost 6 bases and J lost 6; bases outside the gene matches: 8. The CDR3 spans 15 residues. CDR3 DNA sequence: TGTGCCAGCAGCCCCCTAGCGGGAGAGGCCAATGAGCAGTTCTTC. This sequence encodes CASSPLAGEANEQFF.

This rearrangement joins TRBV27 to TRBJ2-7, with 7 bases aligning to TRBD1. Germline V CDR1 and CDR2: MNHEY, SMNVEV (reference sequence). This CDR3 is 14 amino acids long. V lost 4 bases, J lost 4 bases, and 7 bases stayed unmatched. Here the CDR3 reads CASSWATGKYEQYF. CDR3 in DNA: TGTGCCAGCAGTTGGGCGACAGGGAAGTACGAGCAGTACTTC.

The chain links TRBV11-2 to TRBJ2-2; D is perhaps TRBD2 (7 bases). Germline V gene data show CDR1 as SGHAT and CDR2 as FQNNGV. Between the trimmed V and J ends, which lost 4 bases and 3 bases, there was a span of 15 bases. The CDR3 sequence is 16 residues long. Here the CDR3 DNA reads TGTGCCAGCAGCTCAGAGTGGGGGGGCGACACCGGGGAGCTGTTTTTT. The encoded protein is CASSSEWGGDTGELFF.

The chain uses TRBV5-6 and TRBJ2-2; 7 bases are a match to TRBD1. CDR3 size: 15 residues. V dropped 3 bases and J dropped 0; count of bases not matched to a gene: 2. Germline lookup yields CDR1 SGHDT and CDR2 YYEEEE. The CDR3, as DNA: TGTGCCAGCAGCTCAGACAGGGCGAACACCGGGGAGCTGTTTTTT. Protein sequence: CASSSDRANTGELFF.

This sequence joins TRBV10-2 and TRBJ1-1; TRBD1 matches 8 bases. The germline V gene has CDR1 WSHSY and CDR2 SAAADI. This CDR3 has 15 amino acids. V lost 1 base, J lost 3 bases, and 4 bases stayed unmatched. Written as DNA, the CDR3 is TGCGCCAGCAGTGAGTACGGACAGGGAGACACTGAAGCTTTCTTT. Its protein is CASSEYGQGDTEAFF.

The chain couples TRBV5-4 to TRBJ2-3; D is possibly TRBD1 (6 bases). The CDR3 contains 15 residues. The germline V and J ends were trimmed by 4 bases and 6 bases, with 18 bases remaining between them. Germline values: CDR1 SGHNT, CDR2 YYREEE (reference sequence). CDR3 bases: TGTGCCAGCAGCAAGGGACAACACGGGCCGGATACGCAGTATTTT. Its translation is CASSKGQHGPDTQYF. The full variable domain, rest sourced from reference TRBV5-4 and TRBJ2-3, is ETGVTQSPTHLIKTRGQQVTLRCSSQSGHNTVSWYQQALGQGPQFIFQYYREEENGRGNFPPRFSGLQFPNYSSELNVNALELDDSALYLCASSKGQHGPDTQYFGPGTRLTVL.

The gene calls are TRBV10-3 and TRBJ2-1, with 8 nucleotides matching TRBD2. With V trimmed by 3 bases and J by 4 bases, 11 bases remained unmatched. The CDR3 spans 17 residues. Germline V gives CDR1 ENHRY, CDR2 SYGVKD. CDR3 nucleotides: TGTGCCATCAGTGACCTCGGGGGGGCGGGGACGTACAATGAGCAGTTCTTC. As protein: CAISDLGGAGTYNEQFF.